This record covers a single T cell receptor (beta chain). Germline lookup yields CDR1 SQVTM and CDR2 ANQGSEA. This CDR3 has 13 amino acids. V lost 5 bases and J lost 5, with 14 bases in between. Original processing methods: Reference gene primers were amplified, and this amplification served to estimate nucleated cell counts. The data were produced by immunoSEQ multiplex PCR, yet TCRdb's version contains in-frame clones alone and is incomplete. V, J and clone size are taken as reported in that table, and D and trimming were inferred from the DNA itself. The sample carries roughly 300,000 clones, about 86% recorded once. Across about two dozen US areas, participants ranged in age from about 18 to 90 years. These data originate in a study of blood T cell repertoires in COVID-19.

The sequencing sample was made of PBMCs or T cells enriched from blood (not recorded which). The receptor was isolated from a woman aged 40 to 49 with acute COVID-19. The chain uses TRBV29-1 and TRBJ2-3; D possibly corresponds to TRBD2 (6 bases). The CDR3 sequence: CSVLWAGKDTQYF. CDR3 nucleotide sequence: TGCAGCGTTCTCTGGGCGGGAAAAGATACGCAGTATTTT.